There are a few counts of the clone carrying this T cell receptor beta chain. Its antigen is not known. Between the trimmed V and J ends, which lost 1 base and 1 base, there was a span of 11 bases. Germline V gives CDR1 MGHDK, CDR2 SYGVNS. The CDR3 contains 17 residues. PCR employed 60 Vbeta and 13 Jbeta primers. Sequenced by immunoSEQ multiplex PCR; TCRdb stores in-frame clones only, minus some. The sample lists about 100,000 clones; 75% to 90% were seen once. This sample is drawn from a study of cytomegalovirus exposure and HLA in healthy donors. Points from the study as a whole: When analyzed later, a missense DCLRE1C variant was found to be linked to TCR beta V- and J-gene trimming. Earlier results showed most TCR beta V segments being productive about 87% or about 30% of the time. Later on, an analysis showed TCR association rates differing by HLA locus, with DRB1 the most and HLA-C the fewest.

Sequenced sample: PBMCs. This TCR came from a man younger than 40 in good health and CMV-seronegative. V and J are TRBV25-1 and TRBJ2-6, with D tentatively TRBD1 (5 bases). This CDR3 reads CASSESLQGSGANVLTF. In DNA form, the CDR3 reads TGTGCCAGCAGTGAATCCCTCCAGGGATCTGGGGCCAACGTCCTGACTTTC.